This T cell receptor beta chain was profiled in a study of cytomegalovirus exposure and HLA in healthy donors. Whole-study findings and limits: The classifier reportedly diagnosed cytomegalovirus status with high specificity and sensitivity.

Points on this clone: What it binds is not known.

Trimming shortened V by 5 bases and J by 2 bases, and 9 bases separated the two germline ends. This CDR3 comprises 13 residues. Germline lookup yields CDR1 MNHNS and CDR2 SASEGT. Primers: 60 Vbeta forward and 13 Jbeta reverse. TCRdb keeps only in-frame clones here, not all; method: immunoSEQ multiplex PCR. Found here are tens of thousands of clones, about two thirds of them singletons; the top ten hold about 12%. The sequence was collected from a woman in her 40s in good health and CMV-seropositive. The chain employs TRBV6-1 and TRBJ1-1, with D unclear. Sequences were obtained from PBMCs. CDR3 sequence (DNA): TGTGCCAGCAGTTTTAGAGTTAACACTGAAGCTTTCTTT. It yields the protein CASSFRVNTEAFF.